The sequence of this TCR beta chain was determined in a study of beta chain features in type 1 diabetes. Study-wide context: Comparable age, gender and cell yields were observed in patients relative to healthy donors. Overall study findings and caveats: Type 1 diabetes patients had TCRB CDR3s that were shorter (moderately but significantly so) in all four CD4+ subsets.

This clone was observed a handful of times. The antigen is unknown. V was clipped by 7 bases and J by 3 bases, with 15 bases between them. The germline V gene has CDR1 SQVTM and CDR2 ANQGSEA. The CDR3 consists of 13 residues. The authors reverse transcribed all of the isolated RNA, so sequencing captured expressed TCRB transcripts. Clones were read by immunoSEQ multiplex PCR, and TCRdb kept only the in-frame ones, dropping some. The sample includes under 250,000 clones, 11% to 15% of them seen just once. The sample comprised naive CD4+ T cells from blood. The sequence was obtained from a man aged 25-40 years with type 1 diabetes. The chain joins TRBV29-1 to TRBJ1-1; TRBD1 might be the D (6 bases). In nucleotides, the CDR3 is TGCAGCGCTGCCCGGACAGCCTACACTGAAGCTTTCTTT. Amino acid sequence: CSAARTAYTEAFF.